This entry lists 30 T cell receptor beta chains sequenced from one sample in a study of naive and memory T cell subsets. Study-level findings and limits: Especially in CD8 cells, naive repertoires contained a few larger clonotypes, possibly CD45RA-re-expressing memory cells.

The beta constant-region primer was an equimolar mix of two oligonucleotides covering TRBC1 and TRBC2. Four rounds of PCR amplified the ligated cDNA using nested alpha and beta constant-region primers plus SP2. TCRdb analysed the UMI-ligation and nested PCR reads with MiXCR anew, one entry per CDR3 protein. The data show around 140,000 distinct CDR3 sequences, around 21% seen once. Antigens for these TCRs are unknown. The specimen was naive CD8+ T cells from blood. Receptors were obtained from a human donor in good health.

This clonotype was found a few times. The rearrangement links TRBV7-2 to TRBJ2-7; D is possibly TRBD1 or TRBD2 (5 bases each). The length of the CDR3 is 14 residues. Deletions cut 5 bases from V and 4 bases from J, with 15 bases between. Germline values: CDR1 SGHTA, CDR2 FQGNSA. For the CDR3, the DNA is TGTGCCAGCAGCGAGACCGGGACGGCATACGAGCAGTACTTC. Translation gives CASSETGTAYEQYF.

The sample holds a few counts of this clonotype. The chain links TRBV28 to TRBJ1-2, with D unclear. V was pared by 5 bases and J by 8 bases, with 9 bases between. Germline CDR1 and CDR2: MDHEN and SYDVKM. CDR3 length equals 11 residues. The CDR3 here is CASSDTPGYTF. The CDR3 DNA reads TGTGCCAGCAGTGATACACCAGGCTACACCTTC.

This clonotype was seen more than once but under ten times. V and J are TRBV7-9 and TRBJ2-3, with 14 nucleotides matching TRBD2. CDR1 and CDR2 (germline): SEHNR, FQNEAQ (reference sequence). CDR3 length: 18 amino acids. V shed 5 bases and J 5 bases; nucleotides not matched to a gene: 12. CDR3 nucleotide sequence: TGTGCCAGCAGCCACCTAGGCGGACTAGCGGGAGGAGGAGATACGCAGTATTTT. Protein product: CASSHLGGLAGGGDTQYF.

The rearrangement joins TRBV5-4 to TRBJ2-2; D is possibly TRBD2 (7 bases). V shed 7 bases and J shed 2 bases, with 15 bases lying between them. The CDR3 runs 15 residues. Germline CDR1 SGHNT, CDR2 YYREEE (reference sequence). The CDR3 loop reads CASWRGGGNTGELFF. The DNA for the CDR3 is TGTGCCAGCTGGCGGGGCGGGGGCAACACCGGGGAGCTGTTTTTT.

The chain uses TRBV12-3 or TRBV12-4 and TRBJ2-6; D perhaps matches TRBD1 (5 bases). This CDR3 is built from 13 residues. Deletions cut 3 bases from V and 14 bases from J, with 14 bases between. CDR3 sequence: CASSFVGPSFLTF. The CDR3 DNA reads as TGTGCCAGCAGTTTTGTGGGGCCATCCTTCCTGACTTTC.

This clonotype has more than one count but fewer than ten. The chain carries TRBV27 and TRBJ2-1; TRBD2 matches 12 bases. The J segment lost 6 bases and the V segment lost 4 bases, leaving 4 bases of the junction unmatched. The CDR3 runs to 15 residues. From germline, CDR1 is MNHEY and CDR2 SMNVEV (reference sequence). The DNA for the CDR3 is TGTGCCAGCAGTTACCTAGCGGGAGGGGGCAATGAGCAGTTCTTC. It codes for CASSYLAGGGNEQFF.

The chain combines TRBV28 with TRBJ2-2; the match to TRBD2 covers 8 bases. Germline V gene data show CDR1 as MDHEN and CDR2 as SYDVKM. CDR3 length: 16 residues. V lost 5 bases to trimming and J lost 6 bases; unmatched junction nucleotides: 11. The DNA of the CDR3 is TGTGCCAGCAGTCGCCCCAGCGGGAGAGGGGCCGGGGAGCTGTTTTTT. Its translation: CASSRPSGRGAGELFF. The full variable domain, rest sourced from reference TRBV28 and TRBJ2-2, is DVKVTQSSRYLVKRTGEKVFLECVQDMDHENMFWYRQDPGLGLRLIYFSYDVKMKEKGDIPEGYSVSREKKERFSLILESASTNQTSMYLCASSRPSGRGAGELFFGEGSRLTVL.

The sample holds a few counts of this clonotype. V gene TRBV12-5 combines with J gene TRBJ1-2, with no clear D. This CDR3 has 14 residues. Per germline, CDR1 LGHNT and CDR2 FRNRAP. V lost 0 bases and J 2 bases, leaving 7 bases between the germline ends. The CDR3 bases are TGTGCTAGTGGTTTGGTAGGGTCCAACTATGGCTACACCTTC. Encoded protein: CASGLVGSNYGYTF.

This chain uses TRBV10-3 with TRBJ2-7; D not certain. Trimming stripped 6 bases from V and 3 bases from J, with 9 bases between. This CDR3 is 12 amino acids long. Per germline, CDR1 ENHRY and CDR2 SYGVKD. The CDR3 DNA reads TGTGCCATCAGCCAGGCTGACTACGAGCAGTACTTC. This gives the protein CAISQADYEQYF.

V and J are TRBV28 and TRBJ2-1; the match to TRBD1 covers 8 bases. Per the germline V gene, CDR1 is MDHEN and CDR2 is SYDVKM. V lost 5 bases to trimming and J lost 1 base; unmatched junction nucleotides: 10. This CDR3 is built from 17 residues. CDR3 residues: CASSQTGALKSYNEQFF. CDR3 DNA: TGTGCCAGCAGTCAGACAGGGGCCCTAAAATCCTACAATGAGCAGTTCTTC.

CDR3 in amino acids: CSFLANTQYF. Here the CDR3 DNA reads TGCAGCTTTCTTGCGAATACGCAGTATTTT. V and J are TRBV29-1 and TRBJ2-3, with unresolved D. Trimming removed 8 bases from V and 7 bases from J, with 10 bases in between. The CDR3 has 10 amino acids. In germline, CDR1 is SQVTM, CDR2 ANQGSEA.

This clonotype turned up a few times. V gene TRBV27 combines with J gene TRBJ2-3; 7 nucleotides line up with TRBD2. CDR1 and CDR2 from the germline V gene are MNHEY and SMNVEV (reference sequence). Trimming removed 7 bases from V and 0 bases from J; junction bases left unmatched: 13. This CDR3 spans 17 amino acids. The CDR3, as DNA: TGTGCCAGCAAAGATTTGTTATGGGACTATAGCACAGATACGCAGTATTTT. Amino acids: CASKDLLWDYSTDTQYF.

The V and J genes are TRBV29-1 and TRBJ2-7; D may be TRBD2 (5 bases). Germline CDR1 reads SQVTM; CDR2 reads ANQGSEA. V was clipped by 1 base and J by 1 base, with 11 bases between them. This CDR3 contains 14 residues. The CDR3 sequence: CSVEGKGESYEQYF. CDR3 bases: TGCAGCGTTGAAGGGAAGGGAGAATCCTACGAGCAGTACTTC.

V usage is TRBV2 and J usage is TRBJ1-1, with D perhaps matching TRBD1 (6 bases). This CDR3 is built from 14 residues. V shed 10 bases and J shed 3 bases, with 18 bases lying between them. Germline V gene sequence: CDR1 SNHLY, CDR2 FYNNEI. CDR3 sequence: CATYNREVDTEAFF. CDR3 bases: TGTGCCACATACAACAGGGAAGTGGACACTGAAGCTTTCTTT.

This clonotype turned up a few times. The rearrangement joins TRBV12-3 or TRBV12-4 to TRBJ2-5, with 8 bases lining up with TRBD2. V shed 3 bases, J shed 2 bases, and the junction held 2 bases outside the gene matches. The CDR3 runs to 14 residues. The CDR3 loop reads CASSFSGEQETQYF. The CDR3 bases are TGTGCCAGCAGTTTTAGCGGGGAGCAAGAGACCCAGTACTTC.

This CDR3 reads CASGLVLSGTSFAGEQFF. CDR3 coding DNA: TGTGCTAGTGGTTTGGTACTCTCCGGGACTAGCTTTGCGGGTGAGCAGTTCTTC. The V and J genes are TRBV12-5 and TRBJ2-1; 9 positions match TRBD2. Germline V lookup: CDR1 LGHNT, CDR2 FRNRAP. Trimming at V came to 0 bases and at J to 9 bases, leaving 15 bases not matched to a gene. The CDR3 has 18 residues. Variable domain in full (rest from reference TRBV12-5 and TRBJ2-1): DARVTQTPRHKVTEMGQEVTMRCQPILGHNTVFWYRQTMMQGLELLAYFRNRAPLDDSGMPKDRFSAEMPDATLATLKIQPSEPRDSAVYFCASGLVLSGTSFAGEQFFGPGTRLTVL.

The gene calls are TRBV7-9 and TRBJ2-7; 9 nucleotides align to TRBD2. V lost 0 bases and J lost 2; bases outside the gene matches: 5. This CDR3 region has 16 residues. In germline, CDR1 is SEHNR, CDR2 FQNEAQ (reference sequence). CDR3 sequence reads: CASSLADVAGAYEQYF. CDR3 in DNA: TGTGCCAGCAGCTTAGCGGACGTAGCGGGAGCCTACGAGCAGTACTTC.

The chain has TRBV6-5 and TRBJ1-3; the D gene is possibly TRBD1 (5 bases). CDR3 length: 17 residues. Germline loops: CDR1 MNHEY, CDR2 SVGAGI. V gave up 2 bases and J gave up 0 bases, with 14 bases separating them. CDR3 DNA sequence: TGTGCCAGCAGTTACGGGGCCCCCCCTGGCTCTGGAAACACCATATATTTT. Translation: CASSYGAPPGSGNTIYF.

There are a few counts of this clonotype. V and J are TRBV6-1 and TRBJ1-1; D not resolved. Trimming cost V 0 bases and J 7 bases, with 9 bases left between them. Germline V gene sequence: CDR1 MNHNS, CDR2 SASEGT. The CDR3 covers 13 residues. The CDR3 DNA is TGTGCCAGCAGTGAAGCGGGCGGAGGTGAAGCTTTCTTT. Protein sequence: CASSEAGGGEAFF.

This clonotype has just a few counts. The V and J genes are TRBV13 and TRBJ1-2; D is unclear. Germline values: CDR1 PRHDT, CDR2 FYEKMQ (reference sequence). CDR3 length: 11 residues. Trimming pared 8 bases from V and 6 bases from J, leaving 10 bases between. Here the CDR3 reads CASEREDGYTF. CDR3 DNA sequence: TGTGCCAGCGAGAGAGAGGATGGCTACACCTTC.

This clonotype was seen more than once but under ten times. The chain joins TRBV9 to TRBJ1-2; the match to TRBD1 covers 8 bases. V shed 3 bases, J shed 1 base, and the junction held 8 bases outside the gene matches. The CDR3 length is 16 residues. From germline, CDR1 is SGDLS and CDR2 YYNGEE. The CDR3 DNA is TGTGCCAGCAGCGGGTCAGGACAGGGAGATAACTATGGCTACACCTTC. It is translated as CASSGSGQGDNYGYTF.

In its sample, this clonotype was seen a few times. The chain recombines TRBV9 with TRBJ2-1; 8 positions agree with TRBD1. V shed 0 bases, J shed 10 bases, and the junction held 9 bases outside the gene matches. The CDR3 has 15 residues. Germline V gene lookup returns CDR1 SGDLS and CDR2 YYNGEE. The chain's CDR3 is CASSVEQGERVEQFF. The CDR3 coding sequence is TGTGCCAGCAGCGTAGAACAGGGGGAGCGTGTGGAGCAGTTCTTC.

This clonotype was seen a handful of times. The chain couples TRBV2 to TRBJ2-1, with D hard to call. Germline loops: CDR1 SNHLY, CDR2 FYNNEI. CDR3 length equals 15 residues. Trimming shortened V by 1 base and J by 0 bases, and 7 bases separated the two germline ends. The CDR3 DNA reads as TGTGCCAGCAGTGAAGGGTCCGACTCCTACAATGAGCAGTTCTTC. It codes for CASSEGSDSYNEQFF.

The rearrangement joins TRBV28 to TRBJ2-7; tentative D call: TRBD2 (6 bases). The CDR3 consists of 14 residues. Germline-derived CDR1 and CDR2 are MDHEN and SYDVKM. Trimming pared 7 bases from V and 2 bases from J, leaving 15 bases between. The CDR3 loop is CASTTRGITYEQYF. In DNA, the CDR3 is TGTGCCAGCACCACCCGGGGGATCACCTACGAGCAGTACTTC.

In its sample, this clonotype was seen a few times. CDR3 DNA: TGTGCCAGCAGCTTCTGGGCTAGCGGGAGGCTCGAGCAGTACTTC. Residues: CASSFWASGRLEQYF. The gene calls are TRBV5-6 and TRBJ2-7; TRBD2 agrees at 11 bases. V lost 2 bases and J lost 6; bases outside the gene matches: 7. Germline V CDR1 and CDR2: SGHDT, YYEEEE. The CDR3 is made up of 15 amino acids.

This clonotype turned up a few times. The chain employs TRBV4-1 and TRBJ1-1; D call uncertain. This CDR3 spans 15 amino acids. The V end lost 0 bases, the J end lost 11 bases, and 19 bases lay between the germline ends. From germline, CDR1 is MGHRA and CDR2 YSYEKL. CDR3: CASSQDKNPRANAFF. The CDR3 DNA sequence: TGCGCCAGCAGCCAAGATAAAAACCCGAGGGCGAACGCTTTCTTT.

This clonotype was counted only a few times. Here the CDR3 DNA reads TGTGCCAGCAGCGGACCGGATCGTACAGATACGCAGTATTTT. This gives the protein CASSGPDRTDTQYF. The genes are TRBV9 and TRBJ2-3, with D unresolved. V gave up 3 bases and J gave up 3 bases, with 11 bases separating them. There are 14 residues in the CDR3. The V gene's germline CDR1 is SGDLS and CDR2 YYNGEE.

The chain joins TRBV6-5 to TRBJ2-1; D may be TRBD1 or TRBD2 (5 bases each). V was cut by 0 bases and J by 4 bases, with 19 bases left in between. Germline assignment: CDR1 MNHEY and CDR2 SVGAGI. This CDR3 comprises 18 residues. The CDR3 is CASSYSGGPRESYNEQFF. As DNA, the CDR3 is TGTGCCAGCAGTTACTCGGGCGGGCCCAGGGAAAGTTACAATGAGCAGTTCTTC.

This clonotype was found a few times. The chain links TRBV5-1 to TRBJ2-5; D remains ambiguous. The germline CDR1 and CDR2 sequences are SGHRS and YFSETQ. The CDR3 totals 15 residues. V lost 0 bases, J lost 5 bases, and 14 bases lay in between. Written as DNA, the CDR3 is TGCGCCAGCAGCTTGGAAGTCCCGGTTATGGAGACCCAGTACTTC. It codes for CASSLEVPVMETQYF.

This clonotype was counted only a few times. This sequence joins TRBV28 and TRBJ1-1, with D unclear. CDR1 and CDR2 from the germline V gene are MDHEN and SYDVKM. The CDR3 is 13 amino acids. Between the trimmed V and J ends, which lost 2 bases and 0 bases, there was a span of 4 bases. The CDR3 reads CASSLRVNTEAFF. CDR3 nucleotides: TGTGCCAGCAGTTTAAGGGTGAACACTGAAGCTTTCTTT.